Listed below are T cell receptor beta chains from one sample, sequenced in a study of blood T cell repertoires in COVID-19. The assay was immunoSEQ multiplex PCR, and TCRdb's table has in-frame clones only and misses some. The sample lists around 130,000 clones; around four fifths were seen once. The sequencing input was peripheral blood. The receptors derive from a human donor in a cohort sampled during active COVID-19. Each CDR3 is given with its conserved first and last residue. D genes are given only for firm matches. Clone size appears in some rows only: once, few, many, or a class for an expanded clone.

V gene	D gene	clone size	J gene	CDR3 protein	CDR3 DNA
TRBV14	NA	NA	TRBJ1-4	CASSQVPLLVPTNEKLFF	TGTGCCAGCAGCCAAGTTCCCCTTCTAGTTCCAACTAATGAAAAACTGTTTTTT
TRBV3-1/TRBV3-2	TRBD2	once	TRBJ2-3	CASSPGGGRTDTQYF	TGTGCCAGCAGCCCTGGGGGGGGACGCACAGATACGCAGTATTTT
TRBV6-6	NA	NA	TRBJ2-3	CASSHRFSELGTTDTQYF	TGTGCCAGCAGTCACCGATTTAGCGAACTCGGAACCACAGATACGCAGTATTTT
TRBV2	TRBD1	NA	TRBJ2-7	CASRSKSGTGYYEQYF	TGTGCCAGCAGGTCCAAAAGCGGGACAGGGTACTACGAGCAGTACTTC
TRBV6-5	NA	NA	TRBJ2-7	CASSPRGGAQDEQYF	TGTGCCAGCAGCCCCCGAGGGGGGGCGCAAGACGAGCAGTACTTC
TRBV5-4	NA	NA	TRBJ2-7	CASSLVPYEQYF	TGTGCCAGCAGCCTTGTCCCCTACGAGCAGTACTTC
TRBV7-2	TRBD2	NA	TRBJ2-2	CASSLLGLAGEQLFF	TGTGCCAGCAGCCTCCTGGGACTAGCGGGGGAGCAGCTGTTTTTT
TRBV19	NA	NA	TRBJ2-3	CASNSRPDTQYF	TGTGCCAGTAACAGCCGGCCAGATACGCAGTATTTT
TRBV5-1	TRBD2	NA	TRBJ2-2	CASSRGGGESGELFF	TGCGCCAGCAGCCGCGGGGGGGGCGAGTCCGGGGAGCTGTTTTTT
TRBV4-2	NA	many	TRBJ1-6	CASSPLPTAYNSPLHF	TGTGCCAGCAGCCCCCTTCCCACAGCCTATAATTCACCCCTCCACTTT
TRBV29-1	NA	few	TRBJ2-5	CRNKGRETQYF	TGCAGGAACAAGGGGAGGGAGACCCAGTACTTC
TRBV6-5	NA	NA	TRBJ2-2	CASRASVGGELFF	TGTGCCAGCAGAGCCAGCGTCGGGGGGGAGCTGTTTTTT
TRBV7-8	TRBD1	NA	TRBJ1-3	CASSWNDRGIGNTIYF	TGTGCCAGCAGCTGGAACGACAGGGGAATTGGAAACACCATATATTTT
TRBV6-6	TRBD1	NA	TRBJ1-1	CASSPRPGTATNTEAFF	TGTGCCAGCAGTCCGCGTCCCGGGACAGCTACGAACACTGAAGCTTTCTTT
TRBV30	NA	NA	TRBJ1-3	CAWSSGLSGNTIYF	TGTGCCTGGAGTAGTGGGCTCTCTGGAAACACCATATATTTT
TRBV5-1	TRBD2	NA	TRBJ2-7	CASSSEGTSGIYEQYF	TGCGCCAGCAGCTCTGAAGGGACTAGCGGAATCTACGAGCAGTACTTC
TRBV19	NA	few	TRBJ1-3	CASSFGLPSSGNTIYF	TGTGCCAGTAGTTTCGGACTCCCGAGCTCTGGAAACACCATATATTTT